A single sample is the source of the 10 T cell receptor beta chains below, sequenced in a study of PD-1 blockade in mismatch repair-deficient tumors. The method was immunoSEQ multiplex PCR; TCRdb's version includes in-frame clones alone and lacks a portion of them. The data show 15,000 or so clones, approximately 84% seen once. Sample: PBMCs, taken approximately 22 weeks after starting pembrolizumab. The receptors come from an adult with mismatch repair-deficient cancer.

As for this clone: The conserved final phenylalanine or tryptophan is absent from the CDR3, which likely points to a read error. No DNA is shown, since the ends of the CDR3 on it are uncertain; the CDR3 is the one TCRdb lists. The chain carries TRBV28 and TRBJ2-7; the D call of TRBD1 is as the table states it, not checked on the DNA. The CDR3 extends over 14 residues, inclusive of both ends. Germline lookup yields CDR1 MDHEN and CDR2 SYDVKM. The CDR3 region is CASSSSRDSLRAVL.

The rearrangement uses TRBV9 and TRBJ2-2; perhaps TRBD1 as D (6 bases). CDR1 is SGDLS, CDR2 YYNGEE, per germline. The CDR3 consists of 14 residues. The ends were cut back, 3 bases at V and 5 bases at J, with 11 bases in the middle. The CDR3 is CASSERTETGELFF. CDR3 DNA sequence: TGTGCCAGCAGCGAGAGGACAGAAACCGGGGAGCTGTTTTTT.

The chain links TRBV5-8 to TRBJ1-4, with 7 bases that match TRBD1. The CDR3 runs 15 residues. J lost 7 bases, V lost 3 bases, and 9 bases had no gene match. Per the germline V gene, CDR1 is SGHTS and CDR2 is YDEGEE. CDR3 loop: CASSSWTGVPEKLFF. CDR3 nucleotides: TGTGCCAGCAGCTCATGGACAGGAGTCCCTGAAAAACTGTTTTTT.

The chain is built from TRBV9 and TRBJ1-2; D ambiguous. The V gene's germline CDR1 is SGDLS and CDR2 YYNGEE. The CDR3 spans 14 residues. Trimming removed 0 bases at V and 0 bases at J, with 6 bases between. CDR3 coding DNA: TGTGCCAGCAGCGTAGAGCTTACTAACTATGGCTACACCTTC. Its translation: CASSVELTNYGYTF.

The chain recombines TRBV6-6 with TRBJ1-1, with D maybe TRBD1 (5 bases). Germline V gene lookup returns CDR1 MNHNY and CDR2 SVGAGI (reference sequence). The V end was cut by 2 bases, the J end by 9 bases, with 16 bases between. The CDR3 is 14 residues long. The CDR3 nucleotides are TGTGCCAGCAGTTACGAGACAGTGTCTCCGCAAGCTTTCTTT. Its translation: CASSYETVSPQAFF.

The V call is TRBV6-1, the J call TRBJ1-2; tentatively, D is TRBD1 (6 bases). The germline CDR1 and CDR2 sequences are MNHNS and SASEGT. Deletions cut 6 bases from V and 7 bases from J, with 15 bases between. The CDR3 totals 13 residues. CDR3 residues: CASSDRTLSGYTF. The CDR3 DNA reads TGTGCCAGCAGCGACAGGACGCTATCTGGCTACACCTTC.

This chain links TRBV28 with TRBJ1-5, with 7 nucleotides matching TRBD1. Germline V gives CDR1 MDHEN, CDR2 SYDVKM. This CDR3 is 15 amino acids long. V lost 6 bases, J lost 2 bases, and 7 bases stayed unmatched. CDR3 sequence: CASRNRGPGNQPQHF. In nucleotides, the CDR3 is TGTGCCAGCAGGAACAGGGGCCCTGGCAATCAGCCCCAGCATTTT.

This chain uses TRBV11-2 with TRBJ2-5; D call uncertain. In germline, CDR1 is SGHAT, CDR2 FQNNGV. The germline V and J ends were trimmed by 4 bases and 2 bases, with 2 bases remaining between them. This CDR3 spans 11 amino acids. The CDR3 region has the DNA TGTGCCAGCAGCTCTCAAGAGACCCAGTACTTC. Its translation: CASSSQETQYF.

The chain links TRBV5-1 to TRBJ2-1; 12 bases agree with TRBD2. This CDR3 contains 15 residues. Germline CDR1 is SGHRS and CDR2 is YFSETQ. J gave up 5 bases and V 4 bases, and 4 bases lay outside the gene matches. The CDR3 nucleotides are TGCGCCAGCAGCACGGGACTAGCGGGCAACAATGAGCAGTTCTTC. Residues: CASSTGLAGNNEQFF.

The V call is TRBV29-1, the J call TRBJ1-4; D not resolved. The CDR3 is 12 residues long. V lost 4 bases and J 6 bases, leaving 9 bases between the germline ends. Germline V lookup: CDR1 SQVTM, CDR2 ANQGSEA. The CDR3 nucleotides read TGCAGCGTTGGTGTCGGGTATGAAAAACTGTTTTTT. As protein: CSVGVGYEKLFF.